The clone carrying this TCR beta chain came up many times. At one end, the junction sequence differs from germline, possibly due to a read error. This sample was included in a study of regulatory T cells in long-lasting Graves disease. Sequencing libraries for TCR beta were prepared with iRepertoire HTBI primers and Arm-PCR of CDR3 regions. TCRdb fed the multiplex PCR reads into MiXCR, producing one record per CDR3 protein. The sample has 250,000 or so distinct CDR3 sequences, more than 15% seen once. The germline V gene has CDR1 SGHRS and CDR2 YFSETQ. The CDR3 is made up of 15 amino acids. The time point was: newly diagnosed GD, antithyroid drugs for less than 3 months. The TCR library was made from RNA that had been extracted from PBMCs in TRIzol. These data are also associated with another study on T cells in Graves' hyperthyroidism and ophthalmopathy. Turning to that study: A first-round RT-PCR of the TCR CDR3 used the HTBI primer set.

The clonotype comes from a woman aged 30 to 39 with Graves disease. This sequence joins TRBV5-1 and TRBJ1-5; D is undetermined. The material was peripheral blood mononuclear cells (PBMCs), obtained at new diagnosis, from a patient treated with antithyroid drugs. The CDR3 bases are TGTGCCAGCAGCTTGGACGGTTATAGCAATCAGCCCCAGCATTTT. It codes for CASSLDGYSNQPQHF.